These 17 T cell receptor beta chains share one sample of origin, sequenced in a study of blood T cells in healthy people across ages (dated by TCRdb to 2015 to 2017). Receptors were amplified or captured by 5' RACE. TCRdb records Illumina HiSeq 2500 as the sequencer. The second PCR ran for roughly 7 to 11 cycles and used a J-beta primer mix along with a sample-barcoded 5' primer. Using fastp at Q25 and MiXCR, TCRdb reprocessed the public reads and kept productive beta chains. Every CDR3 protein is listed once, alongside the most common genes and DNA of its rows. Recorded for this sample are over 700,000 distinct CDR3 sequences; 20% to 25% of them occurred a single time. Of the sample, just under 9.5% falls within the top ten clones. The data also belong to a second study, concerning T cells of mothers and their children.

The specimen sequenced was blood. Receptor source: a boy aged 5-17 years in good health.

This clonotype was counted only a few times. V gene TRBV7-6 combines with J gene TRBJ2-5; TRBD2 agrees at 8 bases. The germline CDR1 and CDR2 sequences are SGHVS and FNYEAQ. CDR3 size: 16 residues. Trimming took 3 bases from V and 5 from J; bases not matched to a gene: 11. This CDR3 is CASSFPSAGGEETQYF. DNA for the CDR3: TGTGCCAGCAGCTTTCCTTCTGCGGGGGGAGAGGAGACCCAGTACTTC. Combining the CDR3 with reference TRBV7-6 and TRBJ2-5 gives the whole variable domain GAGVSQSPRYKVTKRGQDVALRCDPISGHVSLYWYRQALGQGPEFLTYFNYEAQQDKSGLPNDRFSAERPEGSISTLTIQRTEQRDSAMYRCASSFPSAGGEETQYFGPGTRLLVL.

The chain uses TRBV12-5 and TRBJ2-1, with 9 bases aligning to TRBD1. Trimming removed 7 bases from V and 4 bases from J; junction bases left unmatched: 5. Germline V gene data show CDR1 as LGHNT and CDR2 as FRNRAP. The CDR3 totals 14 residues. CDR3 loop: CASVQGAGYNEQFF. In DNA form, the CDR3 reads TGTGCTAGTGTACAGGGGGCGGGGTACAATGAGCAGTTCTTC. Full variable domain (outside the CDR3, taken from reference TRBV12-5 and TRBJ2-1): DARVTQTPRHKVTEMGQEVTMRCQPILGHNTVFWYRQTMMQGLELLAYFRNRAPLDDSGMPKDRFSAEMPDATLATLKIQPSEPRDSAVYFCASVQGAGYNEQFFGPGTRLTVL.

This sequence joins TRBV5-5 and TRBJ2-1, with 7 bases that match TRBD2. The CDR3 totals 17 residues. Germline CDR1 and CDR2: SGHKS and YYEKEE (reference sequence). The V segment lost 4 bases and the J segment 0 bases; nucleotides outside the gene matches: 10. CDR3 loop: CASSPGLDQSSYNEQFF. CDR3 DNA sequence: TGTGCCAGCAGCCCCGGACTAGACCAGAGCTCCTACAATGAGCAGTTCTTC.

There are a few counts of this clonotype. This chain links TRBV7-2 with TRBJ2-5, with 13 bases aligning to TRBD2. The CDR3 runs to 16 residues. The germline V gene has CDR1 SGHTA and CDR2 FQGNSA. V was clipped by 3 bases and J by 7 bases; unmatched bases: 8. CDR3 protein: CASSLTSGGWGSTQYF. The DNA for the CDR3 is TGTGCCAGCAGCTTGACTAGCGGGGGGTGGGGATCGACCCAGTACTTC. Using reference TRBV7-2 and TRBJ2-5 for the parts outside the CDR3, the full variable domain is GAGVSQSPSNKVTEKGKDVELRCDPISGHTALYWYRQSLGQGLEFLIYFQGNSAPDKSGLPSDRFSAERTGGSVSTLTIQRTQQEDSAVYLCASSLTSGGWGSTQYFGPGTRLLVL.

This chain joins TRBV20-1 and TRBJ2-4; 7 bases are a match to TRBD1. From germline, CDR1 is DFQATT and CDR2 SNEGSKA (reference sequence). The V and J ends lost 5 bases and 11 bases, in that order; junction bases with no gene match: 18. This CDR3 contains 15 residues. As DNA, the CDR3 is TGCAGTGCTGAAAGGGGGCAGGCACCCCTTGGCTTTCAGTACTTC. It specifies CSAERGQAPLGFQYF.

The chain employs TRBV20-1 and TRBJ2-1, with 10 bases identical to TRBD2. V was pared by 5 bases and J by 6 bases, with 10 bases of the junction left unmatched. The CDR3 has 15 residues. CDR1 and CDR2 from the germline V gene are DFQATT and SNEGSKA (reference sequence). Written as DNA, the CDR3 is TGCAGTGCTGGAAGTGGAGCGGGAGGGCCCAATGAGCAGTTCTTC. It is translated as CSAGSGAGGPNEQFF.

V usage is TRBV28 and J usage is TRBJ2-7; D is ambiguous. CDR1 MDHEN and CDR2 SYDVKM come from the germline V gene. Trimming left V 2 bases short and J 3 bases short, with 17 bases between. The CDR3 consists of 16 residues. Here the CDR3 DNA reads TGTGCCAGCAGTTTAACGCAAGGGTTCCCCAGCTACGAGCAGTACTTC. It is translated as CASSLTQGFPSYEQYF.

This clonotype was recorded a few times. At one end the junction does not follow the germline gene, possibly because of a read error. This chain's CDR3 is CASSLAKRAGEKLFF. The CDR3 DNA is TGTGCCAGCAGCCTAGCGAAGAGGGCCGGAGAAAAACTGTTTTTT. V usage is TRBV7-9 and J usage is TRBJ1-4; D remains ambiguous. In germline, CDR1 is SEHNR, CDR2 FQNEAQ (reference sequence). The CDR3 sequence is 15 residues long.

This clonotype has more than one count but fewer than ten. The chain employs TRBV7-2 and TRBJ2-3; possible D gene TRBD2, 5 bases. Trimming took off 2 bases at V and 1 base at J, with 10 bases between the two ends. CDR1 and CDR2 from the germline V gene are SGHTA and FQGNSA. This CDR3 has 15 amino acids. The CDR3 here is CASSLPDGGTDTQYF. In nucleotides, the CDR3 is TGTGCCAGCAGCTTACCTGACGGGGGCACAGATACGCAGTATTTT.

This clonotype has only a few counts. This chain uses TRBV4-1 with TRBJ2-4; the D gene is possibly TRBD2 (5 bases). There are 14 residues in the CDR3. Germline V CDR1 and CDR2: MGHRA, YSYEKL. V was cut by 6 bases and J by 8 bases, with 17 bases left in between. CDR3 bases: TGCGCCAGCAGTTTAACGGAGGCTCTGGACATTCAGTACTTC. It codes for CASSLTEALDIQYF.

The sample holds one count of this clonotype. The junction and the germline gene differ at one end; a read error may be behind it. J is TRBJ2-1 and V is TRBV13, with D tentatively TRBD1 (6 bases). This CDR3 comprises 13 residues. Germline values: CDR1 PRHDT, CDR2 FYEKMQ (reference sequence). The CDR3 is CTSNGEGGNEQFF. The CDR3 DNA reads TGTACCAGCAACGGCGAAGGGGGAAATGAGCAGTTCTTC.

The gene calls are TRBV27 and TRBJ2-5; D possibly corresponds to TRBD2 (6 bases). Matching the DNA end better, TRBJ2-1 makes the J call doubtful. The germline V gene has CDR1 MNHEY and CDR2 SMNVEV (reference sequence). CDR3 length: 17 residues. CDR3 sequence reads: CASSLRPGLRGVSEQFF. CDR3 DNA: TGTGCCAGCAGTCTGAGGCCCGGACTAAGGGGAGTGAGTGAGCAGTTCTTC.

V is TRBV4-2 and J is TRBJ1-1; D unclear. The germline V and J ends were trimmed by 0 bases and 10 bases, with 12 bases remaining between them. The CDR3 has 13 amino acids. CDR1 and CDR2 from the germline V gene are LGHNA and YNFKEQ. The CDR3 protein is CASSQDGVEAAFF. CDR3 bases: TGTGCCAGCAGCCAAGATGGGGTTGAAGCAGCTTTCTTT.

The chain uses TRBV6-5 and TRBJ2-1, with 7 positions matching TRBD1. V gave up 5 bases and J gave up 14 bases; unmatched junction bases: 9. CDR3 size: 12 residues. Germline CDR1 and CDR2: MNHEY and SVGAGI. The CDR3 region has the DNA TGTGCCAGCAGTCAACATGACAGGGTCGAGTTCTTC. Translation gives CASSQHDRVEFF.

The chain carries TRBV6-6 and TRBJ2-5; TRBD1 matches 9 bases. The DNA end lines up better with TRBJ2-7; the J call may be wrong. This CDR3 region has 14 residues. The germline V gene has CDR1 MNHNY and CDR2 SVGAGI (reference sequence). CDR3 bases: TGTGCCAGCAGGGACAGGGGCTCTCTAAACGAGCAGTACTTC. Amino acid sequence: CASRDRGSLNEQYF.

V gene TRBV20-1 combines with J gene TRBJ2-7; D not resolved. V was trimmed by 6 bases and J by 1 base, leaving 13 bases between them. The CDR3 is 13 residues long. In germline, CDR1 is DFQATT, CDR2 SNEGSKA (reference sequence). DNA of the CDR3: TGCAGTGCCCGGGCCTCCCGATCCTACGAGCAGTACTTC. Amino acid sequence: CSARASRSYEQYF.

This clonotype has just a few counts. V and J are TRBV12-3 or TRBV12-4 and TRBJ2-7; D uncertain. The CDR3 runs 13 residues. Trimming removed 5 bases at V and 6 bases at J, with 14 bases between. CDR3 protein: CASSLSSSSEQYF. CDR3 nucleotides: TGTGCCAGCAGTCTATCCAGCTCTTCCGAGCAGTACTTC.